The rows below give T cell receptor beta chains drawn from one sample of a study of OX40 agonist ivuxolimab in advanced cancers. The assay was immunoSEQ multiplex PCR, and TCRdb's table has in-frame clones only and misses some. The data contain just over 80,000 clones, 88% of them seen just once; the ten biggest clones take up 0.72%. The sequenced sample was CD4+ or CD8+ T cells sorted from blood, obtained in a trial of the OX40 agonist ivuxolimab. Receptors were obtained from an adult with an advanced solid tumor such as melanoma, head and neck, liver or kidney cancer. CDR3s include the opening cysteine and the closing phenylalanine or tryptophan. A D gene is named only where the DNA matches it firmly. Clone size is not always given. Where it is, it says once, few, many or a class for expanded clones.

j_call: TRBJ2-7
v_call: TRBV19
d_call: TRBD1
clone_size: -
cdr3_nt: TGTGCCAGTAGTATCCGGGACAGGGGCGAGCAGTACTTC
cdr3_aa: CASSIRDRGEQYF

j_call: TRBJ1-1
v_call: TRBV2
d_call: -
clone_size: -
cdr3_nt: TGTGCCAGCAGTACGACAGTAGAAGCTTTCTTT
cdr3_aa: CASSTTVEAFF

j_call: TRBJ1-1
v_call: TRBV11-2
d_call: -
clone_size: -
cdr3_nt: TGTGCCAGCAGCTTCGGCCTGAACACTGAAGCTTTCTTT
cdr3_aa: CASSFGLNTEAFF

j_call: TRBJ1-1
v_call: TRBV10-2
d_call: -
clone_size: -
cdr3_nt: TGCGCCAGCAGTCTAGGACAGAACACTGAAGCTTTCTTT
cdr3_aa: CASSLGQNTEAFF

j_call: TRBJ1-5
v_call: TRBV28
d_call: -
clone_size: -
cdr3_nt: TGTGCCAGCAAGCCTCGGGGCTTAATAGGGCCCCAGCATTTT
cdr3_aa: CASKPRGLIGPQHF

j_call: TRBJ1-5
v_call: TRBV15
d_call: -
clone_size: -
cdr3_nt: TGTGCCACCAGCAGAGGAGGGAACAATCAGCCCCAGCATTTT
cdr3_aa: CATSRGGNNQPQHF

j_call: TRBJ2-5
v_call: TRBV18
d_call: -
clone_size: -
cdr3_nt: TGTGCCAGCTCACCGGCGATGCAGGAGACCCAGTACTTC
cdr3_aa: CASSPAMQETQYF

j_call: TRBJ1-3
v_call: TRBV7-8
d_call: -
clone_size: -
cdr3_nt: TGTGCCAGCAGCTTAGGAGGCTCCTCTGGAAACACCATATATTTT
cdr3_aa: CASSLGGSSGNTIYF

j_call: TRBJ2-3
v_call: TRBV18
d_call: TRBD2
clone_size: -
cdr3_nt: TGTGCCAGCTCACCGACTAGCGGGAGCACAGATACGCAGTATTTT
cdr3_aa: CASSPTSGSTDTQYF

j_call: TRBJ2-3
v_call: TRBV5-1
d_call: TRBD1
clone_size: -
cdr3_nt: TGCGCCAGCAGCTTGGAGGGACAGGTCACAGATACGCAGTATTTT
cdr3_aa: CASSLEGQVTDTQYF

j_call: TRBJ1-1
v_call: TRBV7-8
d_call: -
clone_size: -
cdr3_nt: TGTGCCAGCAGCTTAGGGCGGGCGATGAACACTGAAGCTTTCTTT
cdr3_aa: CASSLGRAMNTEAFF

j_call: TRBJ1-2
v_call: TRBV19
d_call: -
clone_size: -
cdr3_nt: TGTGCCAGTAGTTATCCAGGGCTCGGGAACTATGGCTACACCTTC
cdr3_aa: CASSYPGLGNYGYTF

j_call: TRBJ2-4
v_call: TRBV9
d_call: -
clone_size: -
cdr3_nt: TGTGCCAGCAGCGTCGGAGGGACAAAGAACATTCAGTACTTC
cdr3_aa: CASSVGGTKNIQYF

j_call: TRBJ1-2
v_call: TRBV27
d_call: -
clone_size: -
cdr3_nt: TGTGCCAGCAGTTCCGGATTCCGGGGGGATGGCTACACCTTC
cdr3_aa: CASSSGFRGDGYTF

j_call: TRBJ2-1
v_call: TRBV18
d_call: TRBD2
clone_size: -
cdr3_nt: TGTGCCAGCTCACCACCAACTAGCGGGAGAGGCTATGAGCAGTTCTTC
cdr3_aa: CASSPPTSGRGYEQFF

j_call: TRBJ2-2
v_call: TRBV19
d_call: TRBD1
clone_size: few
cdr3_nt: TGTGCCAGTAGTCGACCGGGACAGGGGATCACCGGGGAGCTGTTTTTT
cdr3_aa: CASSRPGQGITGELFF

j_call: TRBJ1-2
v_call: TRBV15
d_call: -
clone_size: -
cdr3_nt: TGTGCCACCAGCAGAGATGTTGGGAATGGCTACACCTTC
cdr3_aa: CATSRDVGNGYTF

j_call: TRBJ2-4
v_call: TRBV11-2
d_call: TRBD1
clone_size: -
cdr3_nt: TGTGCCAGCAGCGCGCTTATCCCGGGACAGGGTAGGCACATTCAGTACTTC
cdr3_aa: CASSALIPGQGRHIQYF

j_call: TRBJ1-6
v_call: TRBV10-2
d_call: -
clone_size: few
cdr3_nt: TGCGCCAGCAGTGAGCGGACAGCGGTGGGGTCACCCCTCCACTTT
cdr3_aa: CASSERTAVGSPLHF

j_call: TRBJ1-5
v_call: TRBV29-1
d_call: -
clone_size: once
cdr3_nt: TGCAGCGTTGCCCAGGGCAATGGCAATCAGCCCCAGCATTTT
cdr3_aa: CSVAQGNGNQPQHF

j_call: TRBJ2-5
v_call: TRBV7-2
d_call: TRBD2
clone_size: -
cdr3_nt: TGTGCCAGCAGCTTTGGCGGGAGACAGGAGACCCAGTACTTC
cdr3_aa: CASSFGGRQETQYF

j_call: TRBJ2-7
v_call: TRBV5-1
d_call: -
clone_size: -
cdr3_nt: TGCGCCAGCAGCTTCGGGGCCTTTGGGGATTACGAGCAGTACTTC
cdr3_aa: CASSFGAFGDYEQYF

j_call: TRBJ2-1
v_call: TRBV7-9
d_call: TRBD1
clone_size: -
cdr3_nt: TGTGCCAGCAGCGCACAGGGGCTTGAGCAGTTCTTC
cdr3_aa: CASSAQGLEQFF

j_call: TRBJ1-1
v_call: TRBV7-2
d_call: -
clone_size: -
cdr3_nt: TGTGCCAGCAGCTTAGAGGCAGGGTTCACTGAAGCTTTCTTT
cdr3_aa: CASSLEAGFTEAFF

j_call: TRBJ2-3
v_call: TRBV6-6
d_call: -
clone_size: once
cdr3_nt: TGTGCCAGCCGTCTCGGGGGGCCCACAGATACGCAGTATTTT
cdr3_aa: CASRLGGPTDTQYF

j_call: TRBJ2-7
v_call: TRBV14
d_call: -
clone_size: -
cdr3_nt: TGTGCCAGCAGCCGACAGTCATCCTACGAGCAGTACTTC
cdr3_aa: CASSRQSSYEQYF

j_call: TRBJ2-3
v_call: TRBV4-3
d_call: TRBD2
clone_size: few
cdr3_nt: TGCGCCAGCAGCCAAGAACGAAGCGGGGTAAAGGATACGCAGTATTTT
cdr3_aa: CASSQERSGVKDTQYF

j_call: TRBJ2-7
v_call: TRBV28
d_call: -
clone_size: -
cdr3_nt: TGTGCCAGCAGGAACAGGGTGGGGGGCTACGAGCAGTACTTC
cdr3_aa: CASRNRVGGYEQYF

j_call: TRBJ1-1
v_call: TRBV19
d_call: TRBD1
clone_size: -
cdr3_nt: TGTGCCAGTAGTTCCCCCGACAGGGGGCAGGTCACTGAAGCTTTCTTT
cdr3_aa: CASSSPDRGQVTEAFF

j_call: TRBJ2-3
v_call: TRBV4-3
d_call: -
clone_size: -
cdr3_nt: TGCGCCAGCAGCCAAGCGGTCCACAGGGAACCGCAGTATTTT
cdr3_aa: CASSQAVHREPQYF

j_call: TRBJ2-2
v_call: TRBV10-2
d_call: -
clone_size: -
cdr3_nt: TGCGCCAGCAAGACAGTGAACACCGGGGAGCTGTTTTTT
cdr3_aa: CASKTVNTGELFF

j_call: TRBJ2-1
v_call: TRBV4-3
d_call: -
clone_size: -
cdr3_nt: TGCGCCAGCAGCCATCTTCAGGGGGGGCAAGAGCAGTTCTTC
cdr3_aa: CASSHLQGGQEQFF

j_call: TRBJ2-7
v_call: TRBV28
d_call: -
clone_size: -
cdr3_nt: TGTGCCAGCAGCCTCAATCCTCGCGAGCAGTACTTC
cdr3_aa: CASSLNPREQYF

j_call: TRBJ1-2
v_call: TRBV5-1
d_call: -
clone_size: -
cdr3_nt: TGCGCCAGCAGCTTAGGGACGGGCGTCGGGTATGGCTACACCTTC
cdr3_aa: CASSLGTGVGYGYTF

j_call: TRBJ1-1
v_call: TRBV5-1
d_call: -
clone_size: -
cdr3_nt: TGCGCCAGCAGCTTGTCGGAGAACACTGAAGCTTTCTTT
cdr3_aa: CASSLSENTEAFF

j_call: TRBJ2-2
v_call: TRBV18
d_call: TRBD2
clone_size: -
cdr3_nt: TGTGCCAGCTCACCACGTAGCGGGAGCCCCCCCGGCACCGGGGAGCTGTTTTTT
cdr3_aa: CASSPRSGSPPGTGELFF

j_call: TRBJ2-5
v_call: TRBV30
d_call: TRBD1
clone_size: -
cdr3_nt: TGTGCCTGGAATCGACAGGGGTTTGGAGAGACCCAGTACTTC
cdr3_aa: CAWNRQGFGETQYF

j_call: TRBJ2-7
v_call: TRBV28
d_call: -
clone_size: -
cdr3_nt: TGTGCCAGCAGTTCCCAACCCTACGAGCAGTACTTC
cdr3_aa: CASSSQPYEQYF

j_call: TRBJ1-1
v_call: TRBV6-5
d_call: -
clone_size: -
cdr3_nt: TGTGCCAGCAGTGACCGAATGAACACTGAAGCTTTCTTT
cdr3_aa: CASSDRMNTEAFF

j_call: TRBJ2-7
v_call: TRBV5-1
d_call: -
clone_size: -
cdr3_nt: TGCGCCAGCAGCTTGGGAGACGCCATTACCTACGAGCAGTACTTC
cdr3_aa: CASSLGDAITYEQYF

j_call: TRBJ1-2
v_call: TRBV18
d_call: -
clone_size: once
cdr3_nt: TGTGCCAGCTCAGGACTGACGCGGAACTATGGCTACACCTTC
cdr3_aa: CASSGLTRNYGYTF

j_call: TRBJ1-2
v_call: TRBV6-6
d_call: TRBD1
clone_size: -
cdr3_nt: TGTGCCAGCTTTGCCGGACAGGGGGCTACCTATGGCTACACCTTC
cdr3_aa: CASFAGQGATYGYTF

j_call: TRBJ1-4
v_call: TRBV5-1
d_call: -
clone_size: -
cdr3_nt: TGCGCCAGCAGCCATGGTTTACAGGGTTCGACTAATGAAAAACTGTTTTTT
cdr3_aa: CASSHGLQGSTNEKLFF

j_call: TRBJ2-5
v_call: TRBV5-1
d_call: -
clone_size: -
cdr3_nt: TGCGCCAGCAGCTTGGTCCCGGGGACCCAAGAGACCCAGTACTTC
cdr3_aa: CASSLVPGTQETQYF

j_call: TRBJ1-5
v_call: TRBV19
d_call: -
clone_size: many
cdr3_nt: TGTGCCAGTACTGGAGTCATAGGTCAGCCCCAGCATTTT
cdr3_aa: CASTGVIGQPQHF

j_call: TRBJ2-3
v_call: TRBV5-1
d_call: TRBD2
clone_size: -
cdr3_nt: TGCGCCAGCAGCTTGCGTCCTAGCGGTAGCACAGATACGCAGTATTTT
cdr3_aa: CASSLRPSGSTDTQYF

j_call: TRBJ2-7
v_call: TRBV14
d_call: -
clone_size: once
cdr3_nt: TGTGCCAGCGGACAGGGAGGGTCCTACGAGCAGTACTTC
cdr3_aa: CASGQGGSYEQYF

j_call: TRBJ1-3
v_call: TRBV5-5
d_call: -
clone_size: -
cdr3_nt: TGTGCCAGCAGCCGGGGTGACTCTGGAAACACCATATATTTT
cdr3_aa: CASSRGDSGNTIYF

j_call: TRBJ2-2
v_call: TRBV6-5
d_call: -
clone_size: -
cdr3_nt: TGTGCCAGCAGTTCTAACACCGGGGAGCTGTTTTTT
cdr3_aa: CASSSNTGELFF

j_call: TRBJ2-2
v_call: TRBV5-1
d_call: -
clone_size: -
cdr3_nt: TGCGCCAGCAGCTGGTCAGGGGTAAACACCGGGGAGCTGTTTTTT
cdr3_aa: CASSWSGVNTGELFF

j_call: TRBJ2-5
v_call: TRBV28
d_call: TRBD1
clone_size: -
cdr3_nt: TGTGCCAGCAGTACTCCGACAGGGGGCGCAGAGACCCAGTACTTC
cdr3_aa: CASSTPTGGAETQYF

j_call: TRBJ1-3
v_call: TRBV6-1
d_call: -
clone_size: -
cdr3_nt: TGTGCCAGCGCTGCATCAGGGTCTGCCGGAAACACCATATATTTT
cdr3_aa: CASAASGSAGNTIYF

j_call: TRBJ2-5
v_call: TRBV27
d_call: TRBD1
clone_size: -
cdr3_nt: TGTGCCAGCAGTCTGACAGGGGGGGGACAAGAGACCCAGTACTTC
cdr3_aa: CASSLTGGGQETQYF

j_call: TRBJ2-2
v_call: TRBV30
d_call: TRBD1
clone_size: -
cdr3_nt: TGTGCCTACCGGGACAGTTACACCGGGGAGCTGTTTTTT
cdr3_aa: CAYRDSYTGELFF